This entry lists 18 T cell receptor beta chains sequenced from one sample in a study of shared clonotypes between healthy human individuals. Assay: immunoSEQ multiplex PCR; the TCRdb copy retains only in-frame clones and omits some. The sample yields over a million clones, around 74% seen once. The sample taken for sequencing was memory CD4+ T cells sorted from blood. Subset in this sample: CD45RA-negative fraction. These receptors came from a man between 18 and 35 years old in good health.

The chain recombines TRBV27 with TRBJ1-5; a weak D match, TRBD1 (5 bases). CDR3 size: 17 residues. V was shortened by 4 bases and J by 3 bases, with 19 bases between the two germline ends. CDR1 and CDR2 (germline): MNHEY, SMNVEV (reference sequence). The CDR3 nucleotides read TGTGCCAGCAGTTCCCGTCGGGCCCTAGGGGCCAATCAGCCCCAGCATTTT. Translating gives CASSSRRALGANQPQHF.

The V gene is TRBV5-8, the J gene TRBJ2-1, with TRBD2 as a possible D gene (6 bases). The germline V gene has CDR1 SGHTS and CDR2 YDEGEE. V lost 4 bases and J lost 4, with 15 bases in between. This CDR3 contains 15 residues. CDR3 protein: CASSNTWGVYNEQFF. The CDR3 DNA sequence: TGTGCCAGCAGCAATACCTGGGGGGTATACAATGAGCAGTTCTTC.

V gene TRBV6-5 combines with J gene TRBJ2-1; perhaps TRBD2 as D (5 bases). CDR1 MNHEY and CDR2 SVGAGI come from the germline V gene. There are 11 residues in the CDR3. The V end lost 8 bases, the J end lost 10 bases, and 12 bases lay between the germline ends. CDR3 nucleotide sequence: TGTGCCAGCGGTACCGGGAAGGAGCAGTTCTTC. It yields the protein CASGTGKEQFF.

The table lists this clone with a count of one. The chain carries TRBV2 and TRBJ2-3; 8 bases agree with TRBD2. CDR3 size: 16 residues. The trim removed 0 bases at V and 5 bases at J, leaving 7 bases unmatched. Looked up from germline, CDR1 is SNHLY and CDR2 is FYNNEI. CDR3 DNA sequence: TGTGCCAGCAGTGAAGCGAGGGGACTAGGCAGAGATACGCAGTATTTT. Its protein product is CASSEARGLGRDTQYF. Filled out from reference TRBV2 and TRBJ2-3, the complete variable domain reads EPEVTQTPSHQVTQMGQEVILRCVPISNHLYFYWYRQILGQKVEFLVSFYNNEISEKSEIFDDQFSVERPDGSNFTLKIRSTKLEDSAMYFCASSEARGLGRDTQYFGPGTRLTVL.

This clone was seen a handful of times. The chain carries TRBV7-2 and TRBJ1-1; possibly TRBD1 for D (5 bases). The CDR3 loop spans 14 amino acids. V was trimmed by 5 bases and J by 3 bases, leaving 13 bases between them. Looked up from germline, CDR1 is SGHTA and CDR2 is FQGNSA. CDR3 nucleotide sequence: TGTGCCAGCAGCCTAGGGGCTGGGTACACTGAAGCTTTCTTT. Protein sequence: CASSLGAGYTEAFF.

This clone showed up just once. The J gene is TRBJ1-2, the V gene TRBV6-5, with 7 bases aligning to TRBD1. The CDR3 has 13 residues. Germline CDR1 is MNHEY and CDR2 is SVGAGI. J lost 4 bases, V lost 6 bases, and 5 bases had no gene match. The CDR3 DNA is TGTGCCAGCAGGGGGGACAGCACCTATGGCTACACCTTC. Residues: CASRGDSTYGYTF.

This chain connects TRBV6-5 to TRBJ2-7; weak D call: TRBD1 (6 bases). Germline V CDR1 and CDR2: MNHEY, SVGAGI. The CDR3 totals 14 residues. Trimming took off 7 bases at V and 0 bases at J, with 13 bases between the two ends. Written as DNA, the CDR3 is TGTGCCAGCACCGTGGACAGTCGCTCCTACGAGCAGTACTTC. It yields the protein CASTVDSRSYEQYF.

This clone was seen a handful of times. CDR3 coding DNA: TGTGCCATCAGTGAGCGGGTGGGTTCCCAAGAGACCCAGTACTTC. It encodes CAISERVGSQETQYF. The chain joins TRBV10-3 to TRBJ2-5; no reliable D call. Trimming removed 2 bases from V and 1 base from J, with 11 bases in between. The CDR3 runs 15 residues. The germline gives CDR1 ENHRY, CDR2 SYGVKD.

The genes are TRBV6-5 and TRBJ2-7; TRBD2 might be the D (6 bases). Germline CDR1 and CDR2: MNHEY and SVGAGI. The V gene lost 8 bases and the J gene lost 0 bases, with 11 bases spanning the gap. This CDR3 comprises 13 residues. The CDR3 bases are TGTGCCAGCTCGCGGGGTAACTCCTACGAGCAGTACTTC. Encoded protein: CASSRGNSYEQYF.

This clone was picked up one time. Other nucleotide sequences from this sample produce the same CDR3. This chain links TRBV6-6 with TRBJ2-7; D gene uncertain. CDR3 length: 13 amino acids. Per the germline V gene, CDR1 is MNHNY and CDR2 is SVGAGI (reference sequence). V was cut by 2 bases and J by 1 base, with 6 bases left in between. The CDR3 coding sequence is TGTGCCAGCAGTTACAAGGAGTCCTACGAGCAGTACTTC. Its protein product is CASSYKESYEQYF.

The chain uses TRBV10-2 and TRBJ2-3, with D perhaps matching TRBD2 (5 bases). The CDR3 extends over 16 amino acids. CDR1 is WSHSY and CDR2 is SAAADI in the germline V gene. V gave up 7 bases and J gave up 1 base, with 18 bases separating them. The CDR3 is CASTPGNRQRTDTQYF. DNA for the CDR3: TGCGCCAGCACCCCGGGGAACAGACAACGCACAGATACGCAGTATTTT.

A single count supports this clone. The J gene is TRBJ1-2, the V gene TRBV7-3; 7 bases fit TRBD1. The germline V gene has CDR1 SGHTA and CDR2 FQGTGA. Trimming took 5 bases from V and 0 from J; bases not matched to a gene: 6. The CDR3 has 15 residues. The CDR3, as DNA: TGTGCCAGCAGCCCGGGGACAGCTGCTAACTATGGCTACACCTTC. Protein: CASSPGTAANYGYTF.

Of note for this clone: In the same sample, other DNA sequences code for this CDR3. The V gene is TRBV9, the J gene TRBJ1-5; D uncertain. The length of the CDR3 is 15 residues. Trimming left V 0 bases short and J 0 bases short, with 7 bases between. The germline V gene has CDR1 SGDLS and CDR2 YYNGEE. In DNA form, the CDR3 reads TGTGCCAGCAGCGTAGGTCCCAATAGCAATCAGCCCCAGCATTTT. Its protein is CASSVGPNSNQPQHF.

This clone was observed a handful of times. The gene calls are TRBV27 and TRBJ2-7; no firm D call. Trimming pared 0 bases from V and 7 bases from J, leaving 13 bases between. The CDR3 covers 14 residues. Germline V lookup: CDR1 MNHEY, CDR2 SMNVEV (reference sequence). The CDR3 reads CASSLSGKAWEQYF. CDR3 coding DNA: TGTGCCAGCAGTTTATCTGGGAAGGCCTGGGAGCAGTACTTC.

The V gene is TRBV7-8, the J gene TRBJ1-5; possible D gene TRBD1, 5 bases. CDR1 SGHVS and CDR2 FQNEAQ come from the germline V gene. Trimming stripped 6 bases from V and 4 bases from J, with 13 bases between. CDR3 length equals 14 residues. CDR3: CASRSSGINQPQHF. The CDR3 DNA follows: TGTGCCAGCAGATCGTCAGGGATAAATCAGCCCCAGCATTTT.

This clone was observed a few times. The rearrangement links TRBV30 to TRBJ1-5, with 7 positions matching TRBD1. Trimming took 3 bases from V and 1 from J; bases not matched to a gene: 6. This CDR3 spans 15 amino acids. CDR1 GTSNPN and CDR2 SVGIG come from the germline V gene (reference sequence). CDR3 sequence reads: CAWSPGGLSNQPQHF. The CDR3 region has the DNA TGTGCCTGGAGCCCAGGGGGGTTAAGCAATCAGCCCCAGCATTTT.

The chain carries TRBV29-1 and TRBJ1-2; the D is unclear. Germline-derived CDR1 and CDR2 are SQVTM and ANQGSEA. V shed 6 bases and J shed 2 bases, with 10 bases lying between them. The CDR3 is 12 amino acids. The CDR3 protein is CSVTSGNYGYTF. The CDR3 DNA sequence: TGCAGCGTGACCTCGGGAAACTATGGCTACACCTTC.

This chain uses TRBV28 with TRBJ1-1, with D possibly matching TRBD1 (6 bases). The CDR3 is 16 residues long. V was trimmed by 2 bases and J by 0 bases, leaving 13 bases between them. From germline, CDR1 is MDHEN and CDR2 SYDVKM. The CDR3 nucleotides are TGTGCCAGCAGTTTAAGACAGGCTAAAATGAACACTGAAGCTTTCTTT. The encoded protein is CASSLRQAKMNTEAFF.